This T cell receptor beta chain is from a study of blood T cells in healthy people across ages. Each donor's blood draw was around 9.2 milliliters of peripheral blood. Per individual sample, total RNA of at least 6 micrograms was extracted. Trimming removed 0 bases from V and 2 bases from J; junction bases left unmatched: 5. The CDR3 length is 15 residues. The germline CDR1 and CDR2 sequences are DFQATT and SNEGSKA (reference sequence). A second PCR, run for about 6 to 12 cycles, used a sample-barcoded 5' primer plus a J-beta primer mix. A single record per CDR3 protein comes from TCRdb applying MiXCR to the 5' RACE reads. Counted here are roughly 680,000 distinct CDR3 sequences, under 65% occurring once; the ten biggest clones make up 13%. This clonotype was found many times.

Material: blood. The clonotype originates from an elderly woman in good health. The J gene is TRBJ2-3, the V gene TRBV20-1; 7 nucleotides align to TRBD1. As DNA, the CDR3 is TGCAGTGCTAGAGACACGACAGGGTCCACAGATACGCAGTATTTT. Protein: CSARDTTGSTDTQYF.